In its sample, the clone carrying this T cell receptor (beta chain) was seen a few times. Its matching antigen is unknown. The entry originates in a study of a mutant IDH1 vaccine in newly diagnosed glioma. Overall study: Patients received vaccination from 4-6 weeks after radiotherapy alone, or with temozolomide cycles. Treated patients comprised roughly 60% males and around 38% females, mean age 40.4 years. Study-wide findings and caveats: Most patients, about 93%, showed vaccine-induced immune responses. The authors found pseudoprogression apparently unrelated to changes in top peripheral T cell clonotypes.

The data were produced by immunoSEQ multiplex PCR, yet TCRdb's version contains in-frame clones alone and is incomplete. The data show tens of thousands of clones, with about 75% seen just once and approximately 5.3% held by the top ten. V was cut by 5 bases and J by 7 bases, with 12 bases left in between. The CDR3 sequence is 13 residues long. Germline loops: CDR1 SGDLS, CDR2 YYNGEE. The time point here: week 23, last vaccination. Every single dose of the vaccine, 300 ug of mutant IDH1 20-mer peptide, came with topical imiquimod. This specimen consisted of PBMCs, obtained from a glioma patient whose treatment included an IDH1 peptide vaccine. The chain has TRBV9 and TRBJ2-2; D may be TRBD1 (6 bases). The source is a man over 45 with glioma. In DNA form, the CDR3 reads TGTGCCAGCAGAGGACAGTTCCTCGGGGAGCTGTTTTTT. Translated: CASRGQFLGELFF.